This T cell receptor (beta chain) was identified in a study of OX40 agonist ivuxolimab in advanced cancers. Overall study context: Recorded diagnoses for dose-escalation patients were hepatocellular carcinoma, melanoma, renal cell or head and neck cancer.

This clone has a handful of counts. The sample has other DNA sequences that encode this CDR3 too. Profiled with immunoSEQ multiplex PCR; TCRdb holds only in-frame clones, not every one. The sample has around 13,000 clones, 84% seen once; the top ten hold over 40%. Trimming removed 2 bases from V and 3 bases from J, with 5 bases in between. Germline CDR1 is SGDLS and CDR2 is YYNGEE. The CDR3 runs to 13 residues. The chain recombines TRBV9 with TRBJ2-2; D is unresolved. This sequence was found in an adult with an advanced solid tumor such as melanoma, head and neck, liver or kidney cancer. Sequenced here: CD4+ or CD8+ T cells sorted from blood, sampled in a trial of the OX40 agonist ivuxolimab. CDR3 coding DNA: TGTGCCAGCAGCGTGTTGTACACCGGGGAGCTGTTTTTT. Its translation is CASSVLYTGELFF.